This T cell receptor beta chain was recorded in a study of blood T cell repertoires in COVID-19. The overall study: Sources were T cells, B-cell-depleted T cells, or PBMCs; the material itself was cDNA or gDNA.

Authors' methods: Using reference gene primer amplification, nucleated cell counts were estimated. Sequenced by immunoSEQ multiplex PCR; TCRdb stores in-frame clones only, minus some. The V and J calls and clone size were taken over from that table, and D and trimming were inferred from the DNA. There are under 200,000 clones in the sample; around 82% occur only once, and about 5% lies in the top ten. Germline CDR1 is SQVTM and CDR2 is ANQGSEA. Trimming cost V 6 bases and J 1 base; bases outside gene matches: 5. The CDR3 has 14 amino acids. Participants were aged roughly 18 to 90 years from about two dozen US areas. Which cohort a participant joined came from the clinical history participants gave.

The TCR sequence derives from an older woman with acute COVID-19. The rearrangement joins TRBV29-1 to TRBJ2-1, with 8 bases aligning to TRBD2. The source material was PBMCs or T cells enriched from blood (not recorded which). The CDR3 protein is CSVSGGKSYNEQFF. The DNA for the CDR3 is TGCAGCGTGAGCGGGGGAAAGTCCTACAATGAGCAGTTCTTC.